This TCR beta chain was identified during a study of CD8 T cells in Susac syndrome (dated by TCRdb to the late 2010s). A note on the overall study: Of the Susac syndrome patients who were sequenced, roughly six had clinically active disease and roughly 8 were in clinical remission. The study used repertoire sequencing to test whether antigen drove CD8+ T cell activation and differentiation in Susac syndrome. At blood withdrawal, Susac syndrome patients were either therapy-naive, taking corticosteroids (in some cases with IVIg as well), or taking IVIg alone. General conclusions and limits of the study: In the CD4+ T cell repertoire of Susac syndrome patients, clonal expansion was not detected. The TCR sequencing and HLA analysis was acknowledged to have included a relatively small number of individuals.

From its cysteine to its phenylalanine, the CDR3 spans 14 amino acids. Of the read, only the CDR3 DNA is kept; its 42 bases are in frame from base 1. From a lookup of the germline V gene, CDR1 and CDR2 are ENHRY and SYGVKD. Germline trimming: 6 bases from V, 5 bases from J; junction bases outside gene matches: 4. RNA was extracted with the RNeasy kit and about 0.5 to 1 ug was reverse transcribed using random hexamers. The immunoSEQ multiplex PCR assay, which covers 54 Vbeta and 13 Jbeta segments, was used to amplify TCR beta CDR3 regions. PCR amplification bias was corrected by using a synthetic template baseline for primer optimization and computational correction. In the authors' own workflow: Only productive sequences were kept, with reads annotated to V, D and J genes according to IMGT and analyzed in immunoSEQ Analyzer. To calculate clonality, Shannon entropy was normalized by log2 of the number of productive unique sequences and then subtracted from one. Public and private clones were assessed among the 100 most prevalent clones of each patient and control. Clones were defined as Susac-specific if absent from the healthy and MS cohorts, from around 1,000 published viral clones and from other ImmuneACCESS disease sequences. The public reads were reanalyzed by TCRdb: fastp trimming at Q25, MiXCR alignment, in-frame beta chains only. Every entry covers one CDR3 protein and lists the most common genes and DNA from its rows. What appears here as the V and J calls and clone size reflects TCRdb's work, not the paper's. This sample comprises roughly 200,000 distinct CDR3 sequences, roughly 94% of them detected only once. Approximately 0.11% of the sample belongs to the ten largest clones.

Peripheral blood CD8+ and CD4+ T cells from healthy donors, Susac syndrome patients and multiple sclerosis patients were profiled by high-throughput TCR beta sequencing. The Susac syndrome patients fulfilled recently defined diagnostic criteria for definite or probable disease. Bulk CD8+ and CD4+ T cells were purified magnetically by negative isolation, whereas CD8+ TEMRA cells were enriched by FACS. Blood was collected in EDTA tubes and processed within 24 hours, with PBMCs isolated through density gradient centrifugation. PBMCs intended for TCR sequencing were cryopreserved in liquid nitrogen and thawed later in a water bath at 37 degrees C. A purity of at least 90% was achieved for sorted or isolated CD4+, CD8+ and CD8+ TEMRA cells. In regard to this clonotype: It lacks a known antigen. Base qualities are not at hand, and no much larger clone is one base apart.

The clonotype was recovered from a human donor with Susac syndrome. The chain joins TRBV10-3 to TRBJ1-6; 7 middle bases align to TRBD1. Specimen: CD4+ T cells from PBMCs. The nucleotides are TGTGCCATCAGGATGACAGGGCATAATTCACCCCTCCACTTT. It codes for CAIRMTGHNSPLHF.